This TCR beta chain was identified in a study of CD8 T cells in Susac syndrome. Regarding the study as a whole: An acknowledgment was made by the study that its TCR sequencing and HLA analysis involved relatively few individuals.

V dropped 8 bases and J dropped 0 bases, with 11 bases sitting between them. From germline, CDR1 is GTSNPN and CDR2 SVGIG (reference sequence). This CDR3 has 12 residues. A remark on this clonotype: Its target is not known.

After extraction with the RNeasy kit, 0.5 to 1 ug of the RNA was reverse transcribed using random hexamers. TCRdb redid the calling of the immunoSEQ multiplex PCR reads with MiXCR, one entry per CDR3 protein. Among a few hundred thousand distinct CDR3 sequences listed, approximately 85% were seen once. The rearrangement links TRBV30 to TRBJ2-7; the D is unclear. The clonotype was recovered from a human donor with multiple sclerosis. Material for sequencing was CD8+ T cells from PBMCs. The DNA of the CDR3 is TGTGCCCGTAGGACGGACTCCTACGAGCAGTACTTC. Protein: CARRTDSYEQYF.